The 23 T cell receptor beta chains below come from one sample, sequenced in a study of Ad26.COV2.S vaccination and SARS-CoV-2 variants. Specified treatment: 19 received Ad26.COV2.S at low or high dose, single or two shots; about 5 received placebo; per-sample allocation not given. The investigators took samples on day 63 after the first vaccine or placebo injection. TCRdb's copy holds only in-frame clones and misses some; the assay was immunoSEQ multiplex PCR. The sample records hundreds of thousands of clones, roughly 90% being singletons. Sequences were derived from peripheral blood, sampled in a trial of Ad26.COV2.S vaccine versus placebo. These TCRs come from a person between 18 and 65 years old who received the Ad26.COV2.S COVID-19 vaccine or a placebo.

CDR3 in DNA: TGTGCCAGTAGCAAACGCTCCCCCGGGACTAGCGCAGGTGAGCAGTTCTTC. This codes for CASSKRSPGTSAGEQFF. This sequence joins TRBV19 and TRBJ2-1; 10 nucleotides match TRBD2. The CDR3 runs 17 residues. Germline CDR1 LNHDA, CDR2 SQIVND (reference sequence). V was pared by 6 bases and J by 9 bases, with 17 bases of the junction left unmatched.

The V call is TRBV19, the J call TRBJ2-5; maybe TRBD2 (5 bases). This CDR3 comprises 14 residues. Germline V gives CDR1 LNHDA, CDR2 SQIVND (reference sequence). Trimming cost V 5 bases and J 4 bases, with 14 bases left between them. CDR3 loop: CASSLGVSGETQYF. DNA of the CDR3: TGTGCCAGTAGTCTGGGAGTTTCGGGAGAGACCCAGTACTTC.

The chain joins TRBV6-5 to TRBJ1-1, with unresolved D. CDR3 length equals 13 residues. Germline CDR1 reads MNHEY; CDR2 reads SVGAGI. Trimming took 6 bases from V and 4 from J, leaving 12 bases between them. In nucleotides, the CDR3 is TGTGCCAGCAGCCAGCGGCAGTTCACTGAAGCTTTCTTT. Amino acids: CASSQRQFTEAFF.

The rearrangement uses TRBV15 and TRBJ1-1; D is possibly TRBD1 (5 bases). The germline CDR1 and CDR2 sequences are LNHNV and YYDKDF (reference sequence). V lost 0 bases and J 5 bases, leaving 10 bases between the germline ends. The CDR3 is made up of 14 amino acids. In DNA form, the CDR3 reads TGTGCCACCAGCAGAGACAGGGCGCGGACTGAAGCTTTCTTT. It codes for CATSRDRARTEAFF.

This CDR3 reads CASRNQGAWDYTF. The CDR3 nucleotides are TGTGCCAGCAGAAATCAGGGGGCATGGGACTACACCTTC. The chain couples TRBV3-1 (or the pseudogene TRBV3-2) to TRBJ1-2; 8 bases line up with TRBD1. The V gene's germline CDR1 is LGHDT and CDR2 YNNKEL (reference sequence). The CDR3 is 13 residues long. V gave up 6 bases and J gave up 10 bases; unmatched junction bases: 10.

This clone was detected once. This chain uses TRBV19 with TRBJ2-7, with a tentative D call TRBD2 (6 bases). Germline V gene lookup returns CDR1 LNHDA and CDR2 SQIVND (reference sequence). The CDR3 has 12 amino acids. Trimming removed 9 bases from V and 5 bases from J, with 14 bases in between. For the CDR3, the DNA is TGTGCCAGCCGGGGACTTCCCAACGAGCAGTACTTC. The encoded protein is CASRGLPNEQYF.

CDR3 sequence: CASSPVAGASNGYTF. In DNA, the CDR3 is TGTGCCAGCAGCCCAGTAGCAGGGGCCTCAAATGGCTACACCTTC. This chain uses TRBV7-2 with TRBJ1-2; tentatively, D is TRBD1 (6 bases). The CDR3 has 15 amino acids. The V end was cut by 5 bases, the J end by 6 bases, with 19 bases between. CDR1 is SGHTA, CDR2 FQGNSA, per germline.

CDR3 loop: CAISESGNSPLHF. The CDR3 region has the DNA TGTGCCATCAGTGAGTCGGGGAATTCACCCCTCCACTTT. The chain links TRBV10-3 to TRBJ1-6; D call uncertain. The length of the CDR3 is 13 residues. V was shortened by 0 bases and J by 7 bases, with 4 bases between the two germline ends. The germline CDR1 and CDR2 sequences are ENHRY and SYGVKD.

CDR3 nucleotides: TGTGCCAGTAAGCCAGGGGGTCCCCCGCGGCATAATTCACCCCTCCACTTT. This sequence encodes CASKPGGPPRHNSPLHF. The chain links TRBV19 to TRBJ1-6; TRBD1 agrees at 7 bases. Germline loops: CDR1 LNHDA, CDR2 SQIVND (reference sequence). The CDR3 runs to 17 residues. J lost 5 bases, V lost 7 bases, and 14 bases had no gene match. The full variable domain, its missing parts supplied by reference TRBV19 and TRBJ1-6, is DGGITQSPKYLFRKEGQNVTLSCEQNLNHDAMYWYRQDPGQGLRLIYYSQIVNDFQKGDIAEGYSVSREKKESFPLTVTSAQKNPTAFYLCASKPGGPPRHNSPLHFGNGTRLTVT.

The J gene is TRBJ2-5, the V gene TRBV7-9; 9 nucleotides line up with TRBD2. V lost 8 bases and J lost 0; bases outside the gene matches: 4. CDR1 is SEHNR and CDR2 is FQNEAQ in the germline V gene (reference sequence). The CDR3 covers 14 residues. As DNA, the CDR3 is TGTGCCAGCGGGAGCGGGGGGTACCAAGAGACCCAGTACTTC. It yields the protein CASGSGGYQETQYF.

The rearrangement uses TRBV6-6 and TRBJ1-2; D is uncertain. The CDR3 consists of 13 residues. Germline V lookup: CDR1 MNHNY, CDR2 SVGAGI (reference sequence). V lost 10 bases and J lost 3, with 15 bases in between. The CDR3 nucleotides read TGTGCCACCGATGGAATAACCGACTATGGCTACACCTTC. This gives the protein CATDGITDYGYTF.

This chain joins TRBV11-1 and TRBJ2-5; 9 bases agree with TRBD2. The CDR3 length is 15 residues. Germline CDR1 reads SGHAT; CDR2 reads FQDESV (reference sequence). The junction had 9 bases not matched to a gene; V was cut back by 5 bases and J by 5 bases. The CDR3 nucleotides read TGTGCCAGCAGCCAGATTGCGGGGGGGCGGGAGACCCAGTACTTC. Translated, it gives CASSQIAGGRETQYF.

This sequence joins TRBV2 and TRBJ2-2; possibly TRBD2 for D (5 bases). Germline CDR1 reads SNHLY; CDR2 reads FYNNEI. The CDR3 covers 15 residues. Trimming left V 3 bases short and J 7 bases short, with 15 bases between. The CDR3 is CASSDNARRFGELFF. Written as DNA, the CDR3 is TGTGCCAGCAGTGATAACGCCCGGAGGTTCGGGGAGCTGTTTTTT.

This clone was picked up a small number of times. CDR3 residues: CASSLRQGALGNTIYF. Written as DNA, the CDR3 is TGTGCCAGCAGCTTAAGGCAGGGTGCCCTTGGAAACACCATATATTTT. This chain joins TRBV13 and TRBJ1-3, with a possible D match to TRBD1 (5 bases). The CDR3 has 16 residues. The V and J ends lost 2 bases and 3 bases respectively, with 14 bases between them. Germline lookup yields CDR1 PRHDT and CDR2 FYEKMQ (reference sequence).

This chain connects TRBV19 to TRBJ2-3; 12 bases agree with TRBD2. Trimming took 10 bases from V and 5 from J; bases not matched to a gene: 16. The CDR3 loop spans 17 amino acids. CDR1 and CDR2 from the germline V gene are LNHDA and SQIVND (reference sequence). CDR3 DNA sequence: TGTGCCACCAAGACTAGCGGGAGAAGGGAGGCCCAAGATACGCAGTATTTT. It is translated as CATKTSGRREAQDTQYF.

The rearrangement joins TRBV3-1 (or the pseudogene TRBV3-2) to TRBJ2-1; D unresolved. Per germline, CDR1 LGHDT and CDR2 YNNKEL (reference sequence). The V gene lost 0 bases and the J gene lost 8 bases, with 2 bases spanning the gap. This CDR3 comprises 11 residues. CDR3 sequence (DNA): TGTGCCAGCAGCCAAGATCATGAGCAGTTCTTC. Protein sequence: CASSQDHEQFF.

V usage is TRBV15 and J usage is TRBJ2-2; unclear D gene. The V end lost 0 bases, the J end lost 7 bases, and 15 bases lay between the germline ends. The length of the CDR3 is 16 residues. Germline V gene data show CDR1 as LNHNV and CDR2 as YYDKDF (reference sequence). The CDR3: CATSRDVRTASGELFF. The CDR3 bases are TGTGCCACCAGCAGAGATGTCAGGACGGCTAGCGGGGAGCTGTTTTTT.

V and J are TRBV18 and TRBJ2-3; a possible D gene is TRBD2 (6 bases). V was pared by 3 bases and J by 2 bases, with 12 bases between. Per the germline V gene, CDR1 is KGHSH and CDR2 is LQKENI. The CDR3 spans 15 residues. CDR3 DNA sequence: TGTGCCAGCTCACCCGGGGGTCCCCCCACAGATACGCAGTATTTT. The encoded protein is CASSPGGPPTDTQYF.

The V call is TRBV9, the J call TRBJ2-5; 9 positions match TRBD1. The CDR3 totals 17 residues. Germline CDR1 reads SGDLS; CDR2 reads YYNGEE. J was trimmed by 5 bases and V by 3 bases; bases with no gene match: 14. The CDR3 DNA reads TGTGCCAGCAGCGCCAGCCGTCATACAGGGGGCGCGGAGACCCAGTACTTC. Translating gives CASSASRHTGGAETQYF.

V gene TRBV7-2 combines with J gene TRBJ2-7; D possibly uses TRBD1 or TRBD2 (5 bases each). V was shortened by 0 bases and J by 3 bases, with 12 bases between the two germline ends. Germline values: CDR1 SGHTA, CDR2 FQGNSA. The CDR3 covers 15 residues. This CDR3 reads CASSLAGRSGYEQYF. The CDR3 coding sequence is TGTGCCAGCAGCTTAGCGGGGCGCAGCGGCTACGAGCAGTACTTC.

V usage is TRBV9 and J usage is TRBJ2-3; 9 bases are a match to TRBD2. The J segment lost 4 bases and the V segment lost 0 bases, leaving 6 bases of the junction unmatched. Looked up from germline, CDR1 is SGDLS and CDR2 is YYNGEE. The CDR3 consists of 16 residues. CDR3 region: CASSVVGSGGSDTQYF. Here the CDR3 DNA reads TGTGCCAGCAGCGTAGTCGGTAGCGGGGGATCAGATACGCAGTATTTT.

This chain connects TRBV4-3 to TRBJ2-2, with D unclear. Trimming stripped 1 base from V and 0 bases from J, with 3 bases between. Germline V CDR1 and CDR2: LGHNA, YSLEER. The CDR3 sequence is 14 residues long. CDR3 sequence: CASSQGSNTGELFF. The CDR3 region has the DNA TGCGCCAGCAGCCAAGGTTCGAACACCGGGGAGCTGTTTTTT.

The CDR3 coding sequence is TGTGCTAGTGGTTTGGTAGGGGGACTAGCCAACCCGACCTCCTACGAGCAGTACTTC. Translating gives CASGLVGGLANPTSYEQYF. This chain joins TRBV12-5 and TRBJ2-7, with 9 bases fitting TRBD2. The germline V gene encodes CDR1 LGHNT and CDR2 FRNRAP. The CDR3 runs 19 residues. The V segment lost 0 bases and the J segment 0 bases; nucleotides outside the gene matches: 12.